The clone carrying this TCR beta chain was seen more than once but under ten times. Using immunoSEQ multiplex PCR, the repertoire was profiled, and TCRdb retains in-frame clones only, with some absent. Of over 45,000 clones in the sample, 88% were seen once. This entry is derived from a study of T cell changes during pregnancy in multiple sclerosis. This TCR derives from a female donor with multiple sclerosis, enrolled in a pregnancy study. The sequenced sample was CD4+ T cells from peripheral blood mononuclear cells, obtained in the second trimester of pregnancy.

This chain's CDR3 is CATSSPGRVRFNGYTF. In DNA, the CDR3 is TGTGCCACCAGCTCCCCTGGGAGGGTAAGGTTCAATGGCTACACCTTC. This chain connects TRBV15 to TRBJ1-2; unclear D gene. Germline V lookup: CDR1 LNHNV, CDR2 YYDKDF (reference sequence). The CDR3 has 16 residues. V gave up 5 bases and J gave up 6 bases, with 22 bases separating them.